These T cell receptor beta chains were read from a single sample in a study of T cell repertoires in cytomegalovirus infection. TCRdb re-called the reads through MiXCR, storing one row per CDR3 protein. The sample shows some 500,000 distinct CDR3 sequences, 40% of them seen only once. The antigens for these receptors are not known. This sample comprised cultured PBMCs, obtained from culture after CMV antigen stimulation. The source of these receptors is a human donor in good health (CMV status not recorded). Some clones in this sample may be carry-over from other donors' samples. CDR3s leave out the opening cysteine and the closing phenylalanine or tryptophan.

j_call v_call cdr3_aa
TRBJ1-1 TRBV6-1 ASRSRGMNTEAF
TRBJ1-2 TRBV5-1 ASSPLGGDYGYT
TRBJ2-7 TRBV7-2 ASSLGGSREQY
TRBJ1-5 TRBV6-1 ASSEPGFRPQH
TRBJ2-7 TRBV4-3 ASSLNSGAHEQY
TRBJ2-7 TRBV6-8 ASTSGTASYEQY
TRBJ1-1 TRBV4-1 ASSQEVGGTGLNTEAF
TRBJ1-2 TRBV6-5 ASSLDGPYGYT
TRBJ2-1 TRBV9 ASSVGGRSYNEQF
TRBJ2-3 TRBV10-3 AITQDTTDTQY
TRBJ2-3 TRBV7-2 ASSGHGGGGDTQY
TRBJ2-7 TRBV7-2 ASSSRTSYEQY
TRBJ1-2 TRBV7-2 ASSLAGTGDLLGYT
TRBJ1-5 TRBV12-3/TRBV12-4 ASSLDFKKEPQH
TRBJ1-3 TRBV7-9 ASRRQQGETGNTIY
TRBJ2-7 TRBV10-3 AISGGGTSSYEQY
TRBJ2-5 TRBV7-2 ASSPGVLLNKY
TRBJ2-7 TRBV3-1 ASSLLTTRPYEQY
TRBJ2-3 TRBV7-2 ASSFRREGRLGTQY
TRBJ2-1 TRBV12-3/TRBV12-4 ASSRRGGAGSEQF
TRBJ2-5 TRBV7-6 ASRPTGDRTQY
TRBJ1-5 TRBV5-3 ASSLDPSQPQH
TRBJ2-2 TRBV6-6 ASSYSMAAGGGTGELF
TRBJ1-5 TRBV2 ASSLRLGEGQPQH
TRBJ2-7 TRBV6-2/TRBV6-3 ASRDDRALSYEQY
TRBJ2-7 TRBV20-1 SAPFATSGRGEQY
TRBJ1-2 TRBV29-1 SARGGLYGYT
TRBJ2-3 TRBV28 AGTRGGVTDTQY
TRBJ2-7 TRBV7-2 ASSARLAYEQY
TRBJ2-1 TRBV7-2 ASSPFDEQF
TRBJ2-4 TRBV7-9 ASSQSRAAGNIQY
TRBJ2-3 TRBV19 ASSIRRDTQY
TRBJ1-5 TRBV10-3 AISAALGLNQPQH
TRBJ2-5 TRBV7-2 ASSLELALPQY
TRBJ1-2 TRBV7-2 ASSLRDAGYGYT
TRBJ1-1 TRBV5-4 ASSNSVGAEAF
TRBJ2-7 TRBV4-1 ASSRVPGQDAYEQY
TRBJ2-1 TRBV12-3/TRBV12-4 ASSPNGGAYNEQF
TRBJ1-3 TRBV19 ASSTRKLTGSTIY
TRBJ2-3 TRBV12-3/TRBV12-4 ASSPRTSGGALSTDTQY
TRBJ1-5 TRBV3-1 ASSRRPQH
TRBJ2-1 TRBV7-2 ASSLGSGRLAVYNEQF
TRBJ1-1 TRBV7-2 ASSLGTGVATEAF
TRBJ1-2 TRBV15 ATSSRTGGNGYT
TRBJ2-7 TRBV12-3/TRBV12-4 ASSSLSGAYEQY
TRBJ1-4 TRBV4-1 ASSQGQGPTNEKLF
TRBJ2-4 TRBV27 ASSLLSQKNIQY